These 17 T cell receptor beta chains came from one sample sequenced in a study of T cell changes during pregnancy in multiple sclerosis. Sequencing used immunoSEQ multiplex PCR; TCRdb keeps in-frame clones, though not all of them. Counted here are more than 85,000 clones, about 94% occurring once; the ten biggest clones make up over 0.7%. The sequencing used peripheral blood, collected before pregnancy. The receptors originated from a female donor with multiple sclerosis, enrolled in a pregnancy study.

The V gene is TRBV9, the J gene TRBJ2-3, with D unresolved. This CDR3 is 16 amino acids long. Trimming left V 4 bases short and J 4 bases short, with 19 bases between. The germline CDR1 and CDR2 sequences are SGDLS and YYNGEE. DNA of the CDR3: TGTGCCAGCAGCCCCCCGCTGAATAGCATCGCAGATACGCAGTATTTT. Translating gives CASSPPLNSIADTQYF.

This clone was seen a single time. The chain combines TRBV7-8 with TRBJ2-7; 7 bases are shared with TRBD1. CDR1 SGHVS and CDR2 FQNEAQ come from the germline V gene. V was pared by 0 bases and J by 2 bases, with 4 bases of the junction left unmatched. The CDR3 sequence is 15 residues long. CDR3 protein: CASSLAGTATYEQYF. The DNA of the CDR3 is TGTGCCAGCAGCTTAGCAGGGACAGCCACCTACGAGCAGTACTTC.

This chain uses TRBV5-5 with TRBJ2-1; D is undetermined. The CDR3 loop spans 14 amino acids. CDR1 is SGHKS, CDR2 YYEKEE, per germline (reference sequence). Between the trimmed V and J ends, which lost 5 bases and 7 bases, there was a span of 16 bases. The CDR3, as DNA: TGTGCCAGCAGTTTCGGAAGAACGGAGAATGAGCAGTTCTTC. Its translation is CASSFGRTENEQFF.

CDR3 sequence (DNA): TGTGCCAGCAAAGCGCGCAACCAAGAGACCCAGTACTTC. Its translation is CASKARNQETQYF. This sequence joins TRBV27 and TRBJ2-5; the D is unclear. Trimming left V 7 bases short and J 0 bases short, with 9 bases between. There are 13 residues in the CDR3. Germline-derived CDR1 and CDR2 are MNHEY and SMNVEV (reference sequence).

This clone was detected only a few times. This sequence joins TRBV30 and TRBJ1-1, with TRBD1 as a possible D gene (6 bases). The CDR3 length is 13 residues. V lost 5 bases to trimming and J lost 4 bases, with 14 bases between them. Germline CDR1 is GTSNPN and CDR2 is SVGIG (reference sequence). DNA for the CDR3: TGTGCCTGGTCAACAGGGTTTTCCACTGAAGCTTTCTTT. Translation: CAWSTGFSTEAFF.

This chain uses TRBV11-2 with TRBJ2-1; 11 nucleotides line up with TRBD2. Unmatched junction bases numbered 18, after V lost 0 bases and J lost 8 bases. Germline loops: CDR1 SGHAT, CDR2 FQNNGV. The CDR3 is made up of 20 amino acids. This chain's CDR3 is CASSLDPRNQLAGVVDEQFF. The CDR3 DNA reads TGTGCCAGCAGCTTAGATCCCAGGAATCAACTAGCGGGAGTTGTCGATGAGCAGTTCTTC.

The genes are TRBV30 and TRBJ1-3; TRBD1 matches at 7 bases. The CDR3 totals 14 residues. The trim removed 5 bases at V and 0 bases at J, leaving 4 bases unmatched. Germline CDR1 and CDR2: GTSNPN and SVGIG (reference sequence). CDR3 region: CAWGTGVSGNTIYF. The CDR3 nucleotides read TGTGCCTGGGGCACAGGGGTCTCTGGAAACACCATATATTTT.

DNA for the CDR3: TGCGCCAGCAGCTTCGTTAGGAACACTGAAGCTTTCTTT. Translated, it gives CASSFVRNTEAFF. This chain links TRBV5-1 with TRBJ1-1; D remains ambiguous. Trimming took off 2 bases at V and 1 base at J, with 6 bases between the two ends. This CDR3 is built from 13 residues. The germline CDR1 and CDR2 sequences are SGHRS and YFSETQ.

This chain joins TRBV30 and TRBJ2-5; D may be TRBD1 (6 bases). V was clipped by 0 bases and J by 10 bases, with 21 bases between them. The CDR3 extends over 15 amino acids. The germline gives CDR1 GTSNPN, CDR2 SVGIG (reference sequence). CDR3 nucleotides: TGTGCCTGGAGTGTACTTGCCCGGAGGCCGGGACACCAGTACTTC. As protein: CAWSVLARRPGHQYF.

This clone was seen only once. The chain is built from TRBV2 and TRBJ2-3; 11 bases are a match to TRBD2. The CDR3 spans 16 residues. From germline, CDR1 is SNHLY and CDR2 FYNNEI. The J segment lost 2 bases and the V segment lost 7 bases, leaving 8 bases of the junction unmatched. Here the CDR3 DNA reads TGTGCCAGCACCCCCGGGACTAGCGGACCCACAGATACGCAGTATTTT. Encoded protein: CASTPGTSGPTDTQYF.

The CDR3 reads CASSQDGLVGRRTGEQYF. For the CDR3, the DNA is TGCGCCAGCAGCCAAGATGGCCTGGTCGGACGGAGGACTGGGGAGCAGTACTTC. The V call is TRBV4-1, the J call TRBJ2-7, with a weak D call TRBD2 (5 bases). CDR3 length: 18 residues. Deletions cut 0 bases from V and 7 bases from J, with 25 bases between. CDR1 MGHRA and CDR2 YSYEKL come from the germline V gene.

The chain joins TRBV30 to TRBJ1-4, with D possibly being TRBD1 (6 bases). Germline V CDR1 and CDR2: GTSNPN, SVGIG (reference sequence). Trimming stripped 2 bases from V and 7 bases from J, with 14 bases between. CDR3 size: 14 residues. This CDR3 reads CAWSRTAGAEKLFF. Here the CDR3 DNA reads TGTGCCTGGAGTCGGACAGCCGGAGCTGAAAAACTGTTTTTT.

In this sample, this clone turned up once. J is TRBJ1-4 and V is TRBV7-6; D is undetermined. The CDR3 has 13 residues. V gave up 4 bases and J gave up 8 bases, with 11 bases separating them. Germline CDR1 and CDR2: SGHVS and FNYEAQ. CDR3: CASSSSEGEKLFF. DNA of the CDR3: TGTGCCAGCAGCTCCTCGGAGGGCGAAAAACTGTTTTTT.

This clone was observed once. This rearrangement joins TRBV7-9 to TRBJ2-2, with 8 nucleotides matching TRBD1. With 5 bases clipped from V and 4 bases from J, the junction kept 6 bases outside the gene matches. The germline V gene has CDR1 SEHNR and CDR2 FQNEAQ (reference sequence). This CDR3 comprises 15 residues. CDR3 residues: CASSPQGAGTGELFF. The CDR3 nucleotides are TGTGCCAGCAGCCCGCAGGGGGCCGGCACCGGGGAGCTGTTTTTT.

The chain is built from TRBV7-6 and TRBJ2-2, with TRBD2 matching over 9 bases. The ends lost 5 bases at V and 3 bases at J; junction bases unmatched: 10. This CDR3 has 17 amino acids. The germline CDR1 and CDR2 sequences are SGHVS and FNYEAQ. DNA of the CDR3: TGTGCCAGCAGCCAGCAAGGACTAGCGTGGGACACCGGGGAGCTGTTTTTT. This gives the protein CASSQQGLAWDTGELFF.

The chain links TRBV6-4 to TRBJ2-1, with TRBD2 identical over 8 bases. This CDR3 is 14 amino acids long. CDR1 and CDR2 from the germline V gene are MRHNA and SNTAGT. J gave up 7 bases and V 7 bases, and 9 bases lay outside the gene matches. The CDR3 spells CASMDSGGRNEQFF. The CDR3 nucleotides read TGTGCCAGCATGGACAGTGGCGGGAGGAATGAGCAGTTCTTC.

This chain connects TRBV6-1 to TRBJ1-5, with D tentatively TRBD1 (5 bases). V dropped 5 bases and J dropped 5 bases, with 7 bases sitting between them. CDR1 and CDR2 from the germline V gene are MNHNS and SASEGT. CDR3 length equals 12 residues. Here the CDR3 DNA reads TGTGCCAGCAGTTCGGGGGATCAGCCCCAGCATTTT. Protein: CASSSGDQPQHF.